There are many counts of the clone carrying this T cell receptor (beta chain). Its target is not known. This specimen belongs to a study of identical twins. Study observations and caveats: Out-of-frame alpha sequences that twins shared showed excess low generation probability.

After template switching added a universal primer site, the resulting cDNA carried unique molecular identifiers. A single record per CDR3 protein comes from TCRdb applying MiXCR to the 5' RACE reads. The table has about 810,000 distinct CDR3 sequences, around an eighth seen once. A further study also used this sample, focusing on yellow fever vaccine responses in identical twins.

Sequenced: PBMCs. The receptor's source is a woman aged 18 to 35 in good health.

This CDR3 reads CASSQDPGTSNYGYTF. The CDR3 DNA follows: TGCGCCAGCAGCCAAGATCCTGGCACGAGCAACTATGGCTACACCTTC. The J gene is TRBJ1-2, the V gene TRBV4-1; D ambiguous. Trimming took off 0 bases at V and 2 bases at J, with 13 bases between the two ends. Germline V CDR1 and CDR2: MGHRA, YSYEKL. The CDR3 has 16 amino acids.